A single sample gave rise to the 17 T cell receptor beta chains below, sequenced in a study of shared clonotypes between healthy human individuals. Assay used: immunoSEQ multiplex PCR; TCRdb lists only in-frame clones, some missing. Of about 2.3 million clones listed, around 92% are singletons. The specimen sequenced was naive CD4+ T cells from PBMCs. Subset defined: CD45RA+ positively selected. These TCRs come from a man aged 18 to 29 in good health. Some clones in this sample may be carry-over from other donors' samples.

The chain links TRBV28 to TRBJ1-1; D is ambiguous. The V gene's germline CDR1 is MDHEN and CDR2 SYDVKM. The CDR3 has 12 amino acids. V was pared by 5 bases and J by 11 bases, with 15 bases between. CDR3 loop: CASSAGSVLAFF. CDR3 nucleotides: TGTGCCAGCAGTGCCGGGAGCGTATTGGCTTTCTTT. The full variable domain, with the rest looked up from reference TRBV28 and TRBJ1-1, is DVKVTQSSRYLVKRTGEKVFLECVQDMDHENMFWYRQDPGLGLRLIYFSYDVKMKEKGDIPEGYSVSREKKERFSLILESASTNQTSMYLCASSAGSVLAFFGQGTRLTVV.

The CDR3 here is CASSPEVGPDIQYF. The CDR3 DNA reads TGCGCCAGCAGCCCCGAGGTAGGGCCCGACATTCAGTACTTC. The V call is TRBV5-1, the J call TRBJ2-4; D ambiguous. V was cut by 4 bases and J by 8 bases, with 16 bases left in between. Germline V gene data show CDR1 as SGHRS and CDR2 as YFSETQ. CDR3 length: 14 amino acids. Combining the CDR3 with reference TRBV5-1 and TRBJ2-4 gives the whole variable domain KAGVTQTPRYLIKTRGQQVTLSCSPISGHRSVSWYQQTPGQGLQFLFEYFSETQRNKGNFPGRFSGRQFSNSRSEMNVSTLELGDSALYLCASSPEVGPDIQYFGAGTRLSVL.

The chain employs TRBV27 and TRBJ2-1, with TRBD2 identical over 16 bases. Losses at the gene ends were 6 bases for V and 1 base for J; bases not matched to a gene: 6. The germline V gene has CDR1 MNHEY and CDR2 SMNVEV (reference sequence). The CDR3 has 18 residues. The CDR3: CASRGTSGRAGSYNEQFF. DNA for the CDR3: TGTGCCAGCAGGGGGACTAGCGGGAGGGCCGGGTCCTACAATGAGCAGTTCTTC.

The chain links TRBV7-9 to TRBJ1-1; D not resolved. Per the germline V gene, CDR1 is SEHNR and CDR2 is FQNEAQ (reference sequence). This CDR3 comprises 16 residues. The germline V and J ends were trimmed by 5 bases and 0 bases, with 16 bases remaining between them. The CDR3 spells CASSPYRNNLNTEAFF. The DNA of the CDR3 is TGTGCCAGCAGCCCATACCGGAACAACCTGAACACTGAAGCTTTCTTT. Based on the CDR3 plus reference TRBV7-9 and TRBJ1-1, the full variable domain is DTGVSQNPRHKITKRGQNVTFRCDPISEHNRLYWYRQTLGQGPEFLTYFQNEAQLEKSRLLSDRFSAERPKGSFSTLEIQRTEQGDSAMYLCASSPYRNNLNTEAFFGQGTRLTVV.

This clone was counted between two and nine times. V gene TRBV27 combines with J gene TRBJ1-1, with D unclear. The CDR3 covers 13 residues. Germline loops: CDR1 MNHEY, CDR2 SMNVEV (reference sequence). Trimming removed 3 bases from V and 6 bases from J, with 11 bases in between. The CDR3 protein is CASSFDGIAEAFF. CDR3 DNA: TGTGCCAGCAGTTTTGATGGGATTGCTGAAGCTTTCTTT.

CDR3 in amino acids: CASWEGLDTQYF. As DNA, the CDR3 is TGTGCCAGCTGGGAGGGATTAGATACGCAGTATTTT. The chain combines TRBV2 with TRBJ2-3, with 7 bases aligning to TRBD2. CDR1 SNHLY and CDR2 FYNNEI come from the germline V gene. The CDR3 has 12 amino acids. J gave up 5 bases and V 8 bases, and 4 bases lay outside the gene matches. The variable domain in full, completed from reference TRBV2 and TRBJ2-3, reads EPEVTQTPSHQVTQMGQEVILRCVPISNHLYFYWYRQILGQKVEFLVSFYNNEISEKSEIFDDQFSVERPDGSNFTLKIRSTKLEDSAMYFCASWEGLDTQYFGPGTRLTVL.

The genes are TRBV14 and TRBJ1-4; 8 bases map to TRBD1. Germline V gene sequence: CDR1 SGHDN, CDR2 FVKESK. With 2 bases clipped from V and 8 bases from J, the junction kept 7 bases outside the gene matches. This CDR3 region has 15 residues. CDR3 sequence: CASSQPGAGGEKLFF. CDR3 DNA: TGTGCCAGCAGCCAACCCGGGGCAGGGGGCGAAAAACTGTTTTTT.

The V gene is TRBV6-6, the J gene TRBJ2-3; TRBD2 aligns across 10 bases. V trimming: 5 bases; J trimming: 1 base; junction bases outside the gene matches: 3. Germline loops: CDR1 MNHNY, CDR2 SVGAGI (reference sequence). The CDR3 is 15 amino acids. DNA of the CDR3: TGTGCCAGCAGTCGCGGACTAGCGGGCACAGATACGCAGTATTTT. As protein: CASSRGLAGTDTQYF.

The chain recombines TRBV28 with TRBJ1-2; 9 bases align to TRBD1. The CDR3 is made up of 14 amino acids. Germline CDR1 reads MDHEN; CDR2 reads SYDVKM. With 2 bases clipped from V and 7 bases from J, the junction kept 5 bases outside the gene matches. CDR3 sequence reads: CASSLGDRVGGYTF. In DNA form, the CDR3 reads TGTGCCAGCAGTTTAGGGGACAGGGTGGGTGGCTACACCTTC.

The chain employs TRBV5-1 and TRBJ1-2; D unclear. The length of the CDR3 is 13 residues. With 0 bases removed from V and 8 bases from J, the gap between germline ends came to 11 bases. Germline V gene data show CDR1 as SGHRS and CDR2 as YFSETQ. The CDR3 DNA follows: TGCGCCAGCAGCTTGGGCAGGCTCGGGGGCTACACCTTC. Translation: CASSLGRLGGYTF.

This clone was found once. V usage is TRBV5-1 and J usage is TRBJ2-1, with unresolved D. The CDR3 has 16 amino acids. The V and J ends lost 2 bases and 2 bases respectively, with 14 bases between them. Looked up from germline, CDR1 is SGHRS and CDR2 is YFSETQ. The CDR3 region has the DNA TGCGCCAGCAGCTTCTCGTTCCGCTCCACCTACAATGAGCAGTTCTTC. It encodes CASSFSFRSTYNEQFF.

The rearrangement joins TRBV5-6 to TRBJ2-3, with D perhaps TRBD2 (6 bases). The CDR3 is made up of 15 amino acids. The V and J ends lost 5 bases and 2 bases respectively, with 15 bases between them. Germline-derived CDR1 and CDR2 are SGHDT and YYEEEE. DNA for the CDR3: TGTGCCAGCAGGGCCCTAGCGATCCTCACAGATACGCAGTATTTT. Its translation: CASRALAILTDTQYF.

The chain joins TRBV7-8 to TRBJ1-2; D is uncertain. Germline loops: CDR1 SGHVS, CDR2 FQNEAQ. Trimming left V 1 base short and J 4 bases short, with 10 bases between. The CDR3 is 14 residues long. The CDR3 protein is CASSLEKTTYGYTF. The DNA for the CDR3 is TGTGCCAGCAGCTTAGAAAAGACCACCTATGGCTACACCTTC. Supplemented by reference TRBV7-8 and TRBJ1-2, the full variable domain reads GAGVSQSPRYKVAKRGQDVALRCDPISGHVSLFWYQQALGQGPEFLTYFQNEAQLDKSGLPSDRFFAERPEGSVSTLKIQRTQQEDSAVYLCASSLEKTTYGYTFGSGTRLTVV.

This clone was picked up a small number of times. The identical CDR3 is also encoded by other nucleotide sequences in the sample. This sequence joins TRBV4-2 and TRBJ1-2; no firm D call. The germline V gene encodes CDR1 LGHNA and CDR2 YNFKEQ. Trimming left V 1 base short and J 2 bases short, with 2 bases between. This CDR3 has 12 amino acids. This chain's CDR3 is CASSQGNYGYTF. CDR3 bases: TGTGCCAGCAGCCAAGGGAACTATGGCTACACCTTC.

About this clone: Other nucleotide sequences from this sample produce the same CDR3. This chain connects TRBV7-3 to TRBJ2-5, with unresolved D. In germline, CDR1 is SGHTA, CDR2 FQGTGA. The CDR3 consists of 12 residues. V was pared by 2 bases and J by 5 bases, with 6 bases between. CDR3 nucleotide sequence: TGTGCCAGCAGCTTACTAGGGGAGACCCAGTACTTC. It yields the protein CASSLLGETQYF.

The chain carries TRBV7-2 and TRBJ1-2; D is unresolved. Germline V gene data show CDR1 as SGHTA and CDR2 as FQGNSA. The length of the CDR3 is 12 residues. V was trimmed by 5 bases and J by 5 bases, leaving 9 bases between them. The CDR3 region has the DNA TGTGCCAGCAGCCCCGTGGCTTATGGCTACACCTTC. Amino acid sequence: CASSPVAYGYTF.

This clone showed up just a few times. This chain's CDR3 is CASSEAGAEGAFF. The CDR3 DNA is TGTGCCAGCAGTGAAGCTGGGGCAGAGGGAGCTTTCTTT. V gene TRBV6-1 combines with J gene TRBJ1-1; a weak D match, TRBD1 (5 bases). Trimming pared 0 bases from V and 10 bases from J, leaving 12 bases between. The CDR3 is 13 amino acids. Germline V gene data show CDR1 as MNHNS and CDR2 as SASEGT.